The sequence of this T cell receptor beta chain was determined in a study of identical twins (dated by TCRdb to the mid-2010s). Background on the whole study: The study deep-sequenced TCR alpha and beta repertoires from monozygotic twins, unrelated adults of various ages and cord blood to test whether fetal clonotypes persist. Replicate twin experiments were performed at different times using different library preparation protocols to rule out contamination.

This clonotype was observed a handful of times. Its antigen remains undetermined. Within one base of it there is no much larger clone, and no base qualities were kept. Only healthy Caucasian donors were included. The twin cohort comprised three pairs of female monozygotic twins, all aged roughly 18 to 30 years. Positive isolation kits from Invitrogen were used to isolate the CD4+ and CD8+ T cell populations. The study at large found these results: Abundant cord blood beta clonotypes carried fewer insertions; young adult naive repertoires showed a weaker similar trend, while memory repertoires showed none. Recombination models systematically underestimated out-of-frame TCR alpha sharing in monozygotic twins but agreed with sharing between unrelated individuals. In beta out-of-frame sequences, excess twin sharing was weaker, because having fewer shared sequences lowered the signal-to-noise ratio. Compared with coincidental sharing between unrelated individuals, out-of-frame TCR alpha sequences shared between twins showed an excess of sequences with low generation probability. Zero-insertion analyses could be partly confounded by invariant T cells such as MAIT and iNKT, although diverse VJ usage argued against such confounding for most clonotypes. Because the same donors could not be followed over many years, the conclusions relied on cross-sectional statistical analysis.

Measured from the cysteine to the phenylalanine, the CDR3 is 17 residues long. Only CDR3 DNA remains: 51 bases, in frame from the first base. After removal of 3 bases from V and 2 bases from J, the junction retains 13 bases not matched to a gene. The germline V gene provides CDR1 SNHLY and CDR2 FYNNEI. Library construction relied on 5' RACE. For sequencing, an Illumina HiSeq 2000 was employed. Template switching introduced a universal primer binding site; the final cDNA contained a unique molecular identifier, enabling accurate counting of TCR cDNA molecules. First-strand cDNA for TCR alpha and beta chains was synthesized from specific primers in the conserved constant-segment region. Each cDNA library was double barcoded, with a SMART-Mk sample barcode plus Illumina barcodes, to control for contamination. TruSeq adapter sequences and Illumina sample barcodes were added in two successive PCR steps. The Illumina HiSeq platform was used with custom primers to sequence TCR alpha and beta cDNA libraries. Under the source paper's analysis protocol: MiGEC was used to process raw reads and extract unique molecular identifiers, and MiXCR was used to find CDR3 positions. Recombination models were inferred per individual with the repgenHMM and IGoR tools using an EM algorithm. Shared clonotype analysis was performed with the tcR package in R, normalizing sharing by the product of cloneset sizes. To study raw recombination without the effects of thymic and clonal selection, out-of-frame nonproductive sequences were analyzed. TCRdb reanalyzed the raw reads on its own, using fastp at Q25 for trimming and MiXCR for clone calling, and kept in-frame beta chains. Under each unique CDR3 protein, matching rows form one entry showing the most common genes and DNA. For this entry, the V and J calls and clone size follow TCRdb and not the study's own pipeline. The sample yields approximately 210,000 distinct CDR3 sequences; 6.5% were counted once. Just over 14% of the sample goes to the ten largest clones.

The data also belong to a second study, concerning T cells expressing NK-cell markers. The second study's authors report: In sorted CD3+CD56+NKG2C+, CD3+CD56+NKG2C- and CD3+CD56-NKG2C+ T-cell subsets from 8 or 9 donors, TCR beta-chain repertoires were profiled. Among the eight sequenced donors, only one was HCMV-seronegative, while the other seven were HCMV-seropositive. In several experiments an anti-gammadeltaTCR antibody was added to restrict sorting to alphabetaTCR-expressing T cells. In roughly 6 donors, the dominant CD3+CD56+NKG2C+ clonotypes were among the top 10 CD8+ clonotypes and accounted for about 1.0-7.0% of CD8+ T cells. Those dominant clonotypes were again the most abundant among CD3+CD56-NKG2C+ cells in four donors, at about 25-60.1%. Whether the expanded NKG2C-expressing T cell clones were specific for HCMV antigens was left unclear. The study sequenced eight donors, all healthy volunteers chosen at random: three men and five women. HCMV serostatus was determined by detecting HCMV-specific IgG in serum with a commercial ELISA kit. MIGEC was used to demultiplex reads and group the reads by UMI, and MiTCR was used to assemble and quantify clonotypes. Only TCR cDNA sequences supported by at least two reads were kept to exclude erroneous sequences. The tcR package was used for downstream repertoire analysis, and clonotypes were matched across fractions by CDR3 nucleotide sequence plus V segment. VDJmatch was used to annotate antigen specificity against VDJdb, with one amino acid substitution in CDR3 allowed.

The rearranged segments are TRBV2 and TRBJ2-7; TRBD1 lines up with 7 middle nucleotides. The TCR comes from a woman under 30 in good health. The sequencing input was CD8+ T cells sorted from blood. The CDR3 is CASSDQVGQGVPYEQYF. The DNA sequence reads TGTGCCAGCAGTGACCAGGTTGGGCAGGGGGTCCCCTACGAGCAGTACTTC.